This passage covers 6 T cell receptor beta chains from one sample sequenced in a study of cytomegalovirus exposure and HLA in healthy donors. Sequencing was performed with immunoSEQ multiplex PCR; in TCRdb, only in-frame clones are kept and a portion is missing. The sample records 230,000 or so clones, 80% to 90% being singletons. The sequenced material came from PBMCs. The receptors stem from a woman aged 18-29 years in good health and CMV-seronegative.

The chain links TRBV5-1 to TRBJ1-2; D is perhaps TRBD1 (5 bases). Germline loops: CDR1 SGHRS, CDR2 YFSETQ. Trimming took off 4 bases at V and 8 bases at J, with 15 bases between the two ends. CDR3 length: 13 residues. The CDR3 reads CASSLPGGYGYTF. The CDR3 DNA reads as TGCGCCAGCAGCCTCCCCGGGGGATACGGCTACACCTTC.

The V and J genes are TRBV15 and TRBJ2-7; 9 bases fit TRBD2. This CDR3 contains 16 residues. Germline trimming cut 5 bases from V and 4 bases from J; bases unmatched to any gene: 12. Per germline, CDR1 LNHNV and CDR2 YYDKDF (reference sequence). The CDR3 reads CATSPNLNSGSYEQYF. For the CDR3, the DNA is TGTGCCACCAGCCCGAATCTGAATAGCGGGAGTTACGAGCAGTACTTC.

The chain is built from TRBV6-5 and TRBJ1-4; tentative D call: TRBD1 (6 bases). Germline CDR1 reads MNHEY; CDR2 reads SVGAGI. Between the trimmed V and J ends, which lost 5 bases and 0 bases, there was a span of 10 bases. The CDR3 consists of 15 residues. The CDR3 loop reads CASSPEGATNEKLFF. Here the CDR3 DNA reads TGTGCCAGCAGTCCCGAGGGGGCAACTAATGAAAAACTGTTTTTT.

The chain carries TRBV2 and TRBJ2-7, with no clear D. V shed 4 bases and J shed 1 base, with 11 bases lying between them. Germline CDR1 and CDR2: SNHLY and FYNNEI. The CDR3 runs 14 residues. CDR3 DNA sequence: TGTGCCAGCAGTGGCCTGGCCGGGTCCTACGAGCAGTACTTC. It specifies CASSGLAGSYEQYF.

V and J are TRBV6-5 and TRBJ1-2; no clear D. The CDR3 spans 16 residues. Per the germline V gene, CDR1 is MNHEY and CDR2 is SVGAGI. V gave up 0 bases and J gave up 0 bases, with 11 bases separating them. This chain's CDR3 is CASSYSLGTSNYGYTF. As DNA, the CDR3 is TGTGCCAGCAGTTACTCGTTGGGCACATCTAACTATGGCTACACCTTC.

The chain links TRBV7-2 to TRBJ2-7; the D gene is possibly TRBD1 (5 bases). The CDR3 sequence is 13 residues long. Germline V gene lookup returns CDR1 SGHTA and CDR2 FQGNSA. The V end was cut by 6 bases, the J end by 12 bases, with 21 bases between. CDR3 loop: CASSTGTSSVPYF. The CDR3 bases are TGTGCCAGCAGTACAGGTACTTCGTCAGTGCCGTACTTC.